This record concerns one T cell receptor (beta chain) sequence. Patients with chemo-refractory metastatic non-small-cell lung cancer received focal radiation plus CTLA-4 blockade with ipilimumab. These data come from a study of radiotherapy plus CTLA-4 blockade in lung cancer. Some clones are missing from TCRdb's copy, which holds only in-frame ones; the method was immunoSEQ multiplex PCR. Altogether approximately 75,000 clones are present, 78% being singletons, with the ten largest covering around 7%. The CDR3 covers 14 residues. Germline-derived CDR1 and CDR2 are SGHTA and FQGNSA. Trimming removed 1 base from V and 8 bases from J, with 14 bases in between.

This TCR was recovered from a human donor with non-small cell lung cancer who had a complete response to radiotherapy plus ipilimumab. Sample: peripheral blood, taken from a patient treated with radiotherapy plus ipilimumab. The gene calls are TRBV7-2 and TRBJ1-2; no firm D call. CDR3 coding DNA: TGTGCCAGCAGCTTAGAGGCACAGCCACGGGGCTACACCTTC. Protein sequence: CASSLEAQPRGYTF.